This T cell receptor (beta chain) was sequenced during a study of T cell repertoires in cytomegalovirus infection. TCRdb reprocessed the reads via MiXCR and lists one record per CDR3 protein. In the table there are some 160,000 distinct CDR3 sequences, more than 15% of which are singletons. Germline CDR1 reads SGHTA; CDR2 reads FQGNSA. This CDR3 has 13 residues. Between the trimmed V and J ends, which lost 3 bases and 2 bases, there was a span of 8 bases. The study, taken as a whole, reports: It was HLA-C-restricted CMV-specific TCR beta clonotypes that dominated the response ex vivo.

This clonotype appeared a few times. Antigen: not known. This chain uses TRBV7-2 with TRBJ2-7; D is unclear. Sequenced: CD8+ T cells from PBMCs. The origin of this receptor is a human donor in good health (CMV status not recorded). Some clones in this sample may be carry-over from other donors' samples. CDR3 loop: CASSFPETYEQYF. Here the CDR3 DNA reads TGTGCCAGCAGCTTTCCAGAGACCTACGAGCAGTACTTC.